The 7 T cell receptor beta chains presented below share a single source sample, sequenced in a study of T-cell reconstitution after alpha-beta-depleted transplantation in children. For TCRbeta, the library was prepared with unique molecular identifiers. TCRdb recomputed calls from the PCR reads with MiXCR, one row per CDR3 protein. The sample lists about 300,000 distinct CDR3 sequences; around 10% were seen once. Sequencing was performed on PBMCs, taken before TCRalphabeta/CD19-depleted stem cell transplant. These receptors were obtained from a boy in the first two years of life with acute myeloid leukemia, due to receive a stem cell transplant.

This clonotype was detected many times. This sequence joins TRBV5-1 and TRBJ2-6; D remains unclear. The CDR3 spans 15 residues. The ends were cut back, 1 base at V and 4 bases at J, with 9 bases in the middle. The germline V gene encodes CDR1 SGHRS and CDR2 YFSETQ. CDR3 sequence: CASSLKVKGANVLTF. The CDR3 nucleotides are TGCGCCAGCAGCTTGAAGGTCAAGGGGGCCAACGTCCTGACTTTC.

The chain combines TRBV4-1 with TRBJ2-4, with TRBD2 identical over 7 bases. After removal of 1 base from V and 0 bases from J, the junction contained 6 bases not matched to a gene. The CDR3 covers 17 residues. CDR1 is MGHRA and CDR2 is YSYEKL in the germline V gene. CDR3 region: CASSQVGAGLAKNIQYF. CDR3 bases: TGCGCCAGCAGCCAAGTTGGAGCGGGGCTAGCCAAAAACATTCAGTACTTC.

This clonotype was counted a few times. The chain couples TRBV5-1 to TRBJ2-1; TRBD2 matches 12 bases. Unmatched junction bases numbered 10, after V lost 0 bases and J lost 9 bases. The CDR3 is 17 amino acids. Germline V gene lookup returns CDR1 SGHRS and CDR2 YFSETQ. The CDR3 is CASSLAFSSGRAVEQFF. DNA for the CDR3: TGCGCCAGCAGCTTGGCCTTTTCTAGCGGGAGGGCGGTTGAGCAGTTCTTC. The entire variable domain, with the rest obtained from reference TRBV5-1 and TRBJ2-1, is as follows: KAGVTQTPRYLIKTRGQQVTLSCSPISGHRSVSWYQQTPGQGLQFLFEYFSETQRNKGNFPGRFSGRQFSNSRSEMNVSTLELGDSALYLCASSLAFSSGRAVEQFFGPGTRLTVL.

The sample holds many counts of this clonotype. The genes are TRBV10-3 and TRBJ1-1; D gene unclear. V lost 0 bases to trimming and J lost 3 bases, with 5 bases between them. The germline gives CDR1 ENHRY, CDR2 SYGVKD. The CDR3 consists of 13 residues. CDR3 sequence reads: CAISESYYTEAFF. In nucleotides, the CDR3 is TGTGCCATCAGTGAGTCATATTACACTGAAGCTTTCTTT.

This clonotype has only a few counts. Here the CDR3 reads CASTPGKGAYEQYF. The DNA of the CDR3 is TGTGCCAGTACCCCGGGAAAGGGCGCCTACGAGCAGTACTTC. The J gene is TRBJ2-7, the V gene TRBV6-1; perhaps TRBD2 as D (5 bases). Germline lookup yields CDR1 MNHNS and CDR2 SASEGT. V was pared by 9 bases and J by 2 bases, with 17 bases between. The CDR3 is 14 residues long.

This clonotype was picked up many times. This chain joins TRBV20-1 and TRBJ1-2; D gene uncertain. Trimming removed 6 bases from V and 8 bases from J, with 13 bases in between. This CDR3 contains 11 residues. Germline CDR1 reads DFQATT; CDR2 reads SNEGSKA (reference sequence). The CDR3 loop reads CSAGSGVGYTF. CDR3 in DNA: TGCAGTGCAGGGTCCGGGGTCGGCTACACCTTC.

This clonotype has only a few counts. The rearrangement joins TRBV12-3 or TRBV12-4 to TRBJ1-1; D is possibly TRBD1 (6 bases). Trimming pared 3 bases from V and 0 bases from J, leaving 14 bases between. The CDR3 totals 16 residues. In DNA, the CDR3 is TGTGCCAGCAGTTTCGATGGGACAACCTTGAACACTGAAGCTTTCTTT. It translates to CASSFDGTTLNTEAFF.